The 30 T cell receptor beta chains below were found in one sample sequenced in a study of tumor-infiltrating lymphocytes in primary liver carcinoma. From around 500 ng of total RNA, TCR beta-specific cDNA was reverse-transcribed using a constant-region primer. ARM-PCR, slightly modified, supplied the TCR beta libraries through three nested multiplex PCR rounds. The first two PCR rounds used TRBV1-TRBV30 primers with a Cbeta primer, 9 to 10 cycles each. TCRdb independently ran MiXCR on the multiplex PCR reads; one entry per CDR3 protein. The sample lists around 330,000 distinct CDR3 sequences, over 55% occurring once. The researchers obtained blood RNA from unsorted whole blood and also extracted germline DNA. The sample comprised peripheral blood. The receptors originated from a man in his forties with primary liver carcinoma and hepatitis B virus infection.

This clonotype has more than one count but fewer than ten. The genes are TRBV10-3 and TRBJ2-1; 8 bases map to TRBD1. This CDR3 has 16 amino acids. V lost 2 bases, J lost 8 bases, and 11 bases stayed unmatched. CDR1 ENHRY and CDR2 SYGVKD come from the germline V gene. The CDR3 loop is CAISESQGATIDEQFF. The DNA for the CDR3 is TGTGCCATCAGTGAGAGTCAGGGGGCTACGATCGATGAGCAGTTCTTC.

A word on this clonotype: Being one base from a much bigger clone, this may be a read error. The chain links TRBV6-1 to TRBJ2-7, with TRBD1 identical over 10 bases. This CDR3 region has 14 residues. The V gene's germline CDR1 is MNHNS and CDR2 SASEGT. J gave up 3 bases and V 7 bases, and 6 bases lay outside the gene matches. The CDR3: CASTQDRGVYEQYF. The CDR3, as DNA: TGTGCCAGCACCCAGGACAGGGGGGTCTACGAGCAGTACTTC.

Turning to this clonotype: Just one base apart from a much larger clone, this may be a read error. The chain employs TRBV6-5 and TRBJ2-7; no clear D. Per germline, CDR1 MNHEY and CDR2 SVGAGI. This CDR3 is 15 amino acids long. Trimming cost V 3 bases and J 5 bases, with 17 bases left between them. This chain's CDR3 is CASSYVNVSAHEQYF. Written as DNA, the CDR3 is TGTGCCAGCAGTTATGTGAACGTAAGTGCCCACGAGCAGTACTTC.

Concerning this clonotype: Lacking the conserved final phenylalanine or tryptophan, this CDR3 likely reflects a read error. The rearrangement links TRBV6-6 to TRBJ1-1; 7 bases line up with TRBD1. The V segment lost 5 bases and the J segment 6 bases; nucleotides outside the gene matches: 12. The CDR3 loop spans 15 amino acids. Germline V gene lookup returns CDR1 MNHNY and CDR2 SVGAGI (reference sequence). CDR3 loop: CASSPSTGRGAEAFV. In nucleotides, the CDR3 is TGTGCCAGCAGTCCTTCGACAGGGAGAGGCGCTGAAGCTTTCGTT.

Concerning this clonotype: A junction boundary mismatches the germline segment, possibly from a read error. The chain has TRBV6-6 and TRBJ2-1; D unclear. This CDR3 spans 12 amino acids. Germline V gives CDR1 MNHNY, CDR2 SVGAGI (reference sequence). In nucleotides, the CDR3 is TGTGACAGCAGTCCCCTCAGGAATGAGCAGTTCTTC. Protein product: CDSSPLRNEQFF.

Comment on this clonotype: This CDR3 fails to terminate in the conserved phenylalanine or tryptophan, so it likely reflects a read error. This rearrangement joins TRBV12-3 or TRBV12-4 to TRBJ2-2, with unresolved D. This CDR3 has 12 residues. The V end lost 5 bases, the J end lost 8 bases, and 9 bases lay between the germline ends. CDR3 bases: TGTGCCAGCAGTCCAGATACAGGGGAGCTGTTTTAT. Protein: CASSPDTGELFY.

This clonotype was detected only once. This may be a read error: a much more frequent sequence differs by one nucleotide. The chain links TRBV10-3 to TRBJ2-5; D is undetermined. The CDR3 runs 15 residues. The V gene lost 4 bases and the J gene lost 1 base, with 13 bases spanning the gap. CDR1 ENHRY and CDR2 SYGVKD come from the germline V gene. The DNA for the CDR3 is TGTGCCATCAGTGGATCCCAGGTGTTCCAAGAGACCCAGTACTTC. Translating gives CAISGSQVFQETQYF.

Concerning this clonotype itself: The conserved final phenylalanine or tryptophan is absent from the CDR3, which likely points to a read error. It is unclear where the CDR3 begins or ends on the DNA, so no DNA is shown, and the CDR3 is as TCRdb lists it. The chain employs TRBV11-1 and TRBJ2-3; the D segment call TRBD1 is taken from the table without a DNA check. The CDR3 is 13 residues long, counting both termini. The germline CDR1 and CDR2 sequences are SGHAT and FQDESV (reference sequence). CDR3 in amino acids: CASSLGDRDTRYS.

The chain couples TRBV30 to TRBJ1-5; 8 positions match TRBD1. Germline CDR1 and CDR2: GTSNPN and SVGIG (reference sequence). The CDR3 loop spans 13 amino acids. V shed 5 bases and J 5 bases; nucleotides not matched to a gene: 5. The CDR3 is CAWHDRGDQPQHF. Here the CDR3 DNA reads TGTGCCTGGCACGACAGGGGTGATCAGCCCCAGCATTTT.

Of note for this clonotype: It may be a read error: a sequence one base away is much more abundant. The rearrangement uses TRBV6-8 and TRBJ2-7, with D possibly TRBD2 on 5 matching bases. Looked up from germline, CDR1 is MNHGY and CDR2 is SAAAGT. CDR3 length: 13 residues. V was trimmed by 8 bases and J by 0 bases, leaving 11 bases between them. CDR3 loop: CASEDSNSYEQYF. The CDR3 DNA is TGTGCCAGCGAGGACTCAAACTCCTACGAGCAGTACTTC.

Regarding this clonotype: With a much larger clone just one base away, this may be a read error. The V and J genes are TRBV6-5 and TRBJ2-2, with D perhaps TRBD2 (6 bases). The V gene's germline CDR1 is MNHEY and CDR2 SVGAGI. Trimming stripped 7 bases from V and 4 bases from J, with 13 bases between. The CDR3 totals 14 residues. The CDR3, as DNA: TGTGCCAGCAAAGAACGAGCGGGCACCGGGGAGCTGTTTTTT. Residues: CASKERAGTGELFF.

Details on this clonotype: The conserved final phenylalanine or tryptophan is absent from the CDR3, which likely points to a read error. The limits of the CDR3 on the DNA are not certain, so only TCRdb's listed CDR3 is given. The V call is TRBV30, the J call TRBJ1-4. The CDR3 adds up to 11 amino acids, both ends counted. Germline loops: CDR1 GTSNPN, CDR2 SVGIG (reference sequence). CDR3 sequence: CAWSEREKLSS.

To note about this clonotype: Mismatch with germline at one junction end may stem from a read error. This chain connects TRBV29-1 to TRBJ1-1; D unclear. Germline V gene data show CDR1 as SQVTM and CDR2 as ANQGSEA. The CDR3 has 11 amino acids. Here the CDR3 DNA reads TGCATCGTTGGGAGGAACACTGAGGCTTTCTTT. It specifies CIVGRNTEAFF.

Points on this clonotype: The CDR3 ends on some other residue instead of the conserved phenylalanine or tryptophan, so this is likely a read error. The chain carries TRBV11-2 and TRBJ2-1; D not certain. The CDR3 has 14 amino acids. The germline V gene has CDR1 SGHAT and CDR2 FQNNGV. The CDR3 here is CTSSSRRSRDEQFV. The CDR3 DNA sequence: TGTACCAGCAGCTCCAGACGGTCCCGGGATGAGCAGTTCGTC.

In the case of this clonotype: The junction departs from the called germline gene at one end, perhaps through a read error. The CDR3 DNA reads as TGTACCAGCAGCTTAGGCGTGGGCCAGTGTCGCGAGACCCAGTACTTC. Its translation is CTSSLGVGQCRETQYF. The chain employs TRBV11-2 and TRBJ2-5; D is ambiguous. Germline V gene lookup returns CDR1 SGHAT and CDR2 FQNNGV. CDR3 length: 16 residues.

A note on this clonotype: This could be a read error, since a much larger clone is one nucleotide away. This sequence joins TRBV12-3 or TRBV12-4 and TRBJ1-6; 7 positions match TRBD1. The CDR3 sequence is 15 residues long. CDR3: CASGLSAGGNSPLHF. In DNA, the CDR3 is TGTGCCAGCGGTTTATCGGCAGGGGGGAATTCACCCCTCCACTTT.

Concerning this clonotype: Since a much larger clone is just one base distant, this may be a read error. The genes are TRBV29-1 and TRBJ2-3, with TRBD2 as a possible D gene (6 bases). The CDR3 has 12 residues. CDR1 and CDR2 from the germline V gene are SQVTM and ANQGSEA. CDR3 DNA sequence: TGCAGCGTCCTAGCGAGCAGAGATACGCAGTATTTT. It yields the protein CSVLASRDTQYF.

About this clonotype itself: The conserved phenylalanine or tryptophan normally closing the CDR3 is absent here, so this likely arose from a read error. The chain couples TRBV11-3 to TRBJ2-5; tentative D call: TRBD2 (6 bases). Between the trimmed V and J ends, which lost 1 base and 1 base, there was a span of 13 bases. In germline, CDR1 is SGHNT, CDR2 YENEEA. CDR3 length equals 16 residues. CDR3 in amino acids: CASSLGTGLAQETQYL. The CDR3 DNA sequence: TGTGCCAGCAGCTTAGGTACGGGACTGGCCCAAGAGACCCAGTACTTA.

On this clonotype: The germline gene is not matched at one end of the junction; a read error may be the cause. This chain links TRBV12-3 or TRBV12-4 with TRBJ1-2; maybe TRBD1 (5 bases). The CDR3 is 14 amino acids. The CDR3 nucleotides read TGTACCAGCACCCTATTTGCAGGGTACAATGGCTACACCTTC. This gives the protein CTSTLFAGYNGYTF.

This chain links TRBV13 with TRBJ1-6, with TRBD1 matching 7 bases. J gave up 7 bases and V 1 base, and 7 bases lay outside the gene matches. The CDR3 is 16 residues long. CDR1 and CDR2 from the germline V gene are PRHDT and FYEKMQ (reference sequence). The chain's CDR3 is CASSLEGGGLNSPLHF. The DNA of the CDR3 is TGTGCCAGCAGCTTAGAAGGAGGGGGCCTGAATTCACCCCTCCACTTT.

About this clonotype itself: This sequence may be a read error, since a much larger clone differs from it by one base. The rearrangement joins TRBV4-1 to TRBJ2-5; maybe TRBD1 (5 bases). The CDR3 loop spans 16 amino acids. CDR1 MGHRA and CDR2 YSYEKL come from the germline V gene. CDR3 nucleotides: TGCGCCAACAGCCAAGATTGGGGTCAGGGCGTGGGGACCCAGTACTTC. Protein product: CANSQDWGQGVGTQYF.

This clonotype was observed a few times. The chain employs TRBV18 and TRBJ2-3; D may be TRBD1 (6 bases). The ends were cut back, 3 bases at V and 6 bases at J, with 10 bases in the middle. Looked up from germline, CDR1 is KGHSH and CDR2 is LQKENI. The CDR3 totals 13 residues. The chain's CDR3 is CASSPDSEDTQYF. CDR3 coding DNA: TGTGCCAGCTCACCGGACAGTGAGGATACGCAGTATTTT.

This clonotype was detected only a few times. V is TRBV6-6 and J is TRBJ2-7; tentative D call: TRBD2 (6 bases). V dropped 5 bases and J dropped 4 bases, with 24 bases sitting between them. Germline CDR1 reads MNHNY; CDR2 reads SVGAGI (reference sequence). The CDR3 sequence is 17 residues long. CDR3 amino acids: CASSHLSGLAGSYEQYF. CDR3 coding DNA: TGTGCCAGCAGTCATCTCAGCGGGCTAGCAGGGTCATACGAGCAGTACTTC.

Details on this clonotype: One end of the junction fails to match germline, which may point to a read error. The J gene is TRBJ2-5, the V gene TRBV12-3 or TRBV12-4, with 8 bases matching TRBD2. The CDR3 has 14 amino acids. This CDR3 is CACTLPGRGEIQYF. CDR3 DNA: TGTGCCTGCACCCTCCCCGGGAGGGGAGAGATCCAGTACTTC.

With respect to this clonotype: This sequence may be a read error, since a much larger clone differs from it by one base. The CDR3 protein is CASAPAVVGGALGGYTF. As DNA, the CDR3 is TGTGCTAGTGCCCCGGCTGTGGTGGGGGGCGCCCTCGGGGGCTACACCTTC. The chain uses TRBV12-5 and TRBJ1-2; a possible D gene is TRBD1 (6 bases). Trimming stripped 7 bases from V and 8 bases from J, with 29 bases between. The germline CDR1 and CDR2 sequences are LGHNT and FRNRAP. The CDR3 consists of 17 residues.

This clonotype has more than one count but fewer than ten. V is TRBV30 and J is TRBJ1-2, with unresolved D. The CDR3 runs to 12 residues. Germline CDR1 reads GTSNPN; CDR2 reads SVGIG (reference sequence). With 2 bases removed from V and 4 bases from J, the gap between germline ends came to 8 bases. The CDR3 sequence: CAWSSPSYGYTF. The CDR3 region has the DNA TGTGCCTGGAGTTCCCCGAGCTATGGCTACACCTTC.

This clonotype was seen only a few times. A single base separates this from a much larger clone, so it may be a read error. The J gene is TRBJ2-2, the V gene TRBV6-2 or TRBV6-3; no definite D call. CDR1 MNHEY and CDR2 SVGEGT come from the germline V gene. The CDR3 contains 13 residues. Between the trimmed V and J ends, which lost 0 bases and 6 bases, there was a span of 5 bases. The CDR3 bases are TGTGCCAGCAGTTACTCCCAGGCCGGGGAGCTGTTTTTT. Residues: CASSYSQAGELFF.

Comment on this clonotype: This sequence may be a read error, since a much larger clone differs from it by one base. The V gene is TRBV14, the J gene TRBJ2-5, with D perhaps TRBD2 (7 bases). Germline CDR1 is SGHDN and CDR2 is FVKESK. V lost 7 bases and J 6 bases, leaving 27 bases between the germline ends. The CDR3 runs to 17 residues. CDR3 loop: CASIHRGASGRSKTQYF. CDR3 DNA sequence: TGTGCCAGCATCCACCGGGGGGCATCGGGGAGATCGAAGACCCAGTACTTC.

This clonotype showed up many times. V gene TRBV29-1 combines with J gene TRBJ2-7, with unresolved D. The CDR3 has 13 amino acids. Trimming took 1 base from V and 2 from J, leaving 9 bases between them. Per germline, CDR1 SQVTM and CDR2 ANQGSEA. The CDR3 sequence: CSVEANSPYEQYF. The CDR3 DNA reads TGCAGCGTTGAAGCTAACAGCCCCTACGAGCAGTACTTC.

In the case of this clonotype: The conserved phenylalanine or tryptophan is not found at the CDR3 terminus, so this likely reflects a read error. V usage is TRBV7-9 and J usage is TRBJ2-7; D is unclear. The germline V gene encodes CDR1 SEHNR and CDR2 FQNEAQ (reference sequence). Trimming took off 5 bases at V and 2 bases at J, with 7 bases between the two ends. This CDR3 region has 12 residues. Written as DNA, the CDR3 is TGTGCCAGCAGCCCAATTACCTACGAGCAGTACTCC. Translation: CASSPITYEQYS.